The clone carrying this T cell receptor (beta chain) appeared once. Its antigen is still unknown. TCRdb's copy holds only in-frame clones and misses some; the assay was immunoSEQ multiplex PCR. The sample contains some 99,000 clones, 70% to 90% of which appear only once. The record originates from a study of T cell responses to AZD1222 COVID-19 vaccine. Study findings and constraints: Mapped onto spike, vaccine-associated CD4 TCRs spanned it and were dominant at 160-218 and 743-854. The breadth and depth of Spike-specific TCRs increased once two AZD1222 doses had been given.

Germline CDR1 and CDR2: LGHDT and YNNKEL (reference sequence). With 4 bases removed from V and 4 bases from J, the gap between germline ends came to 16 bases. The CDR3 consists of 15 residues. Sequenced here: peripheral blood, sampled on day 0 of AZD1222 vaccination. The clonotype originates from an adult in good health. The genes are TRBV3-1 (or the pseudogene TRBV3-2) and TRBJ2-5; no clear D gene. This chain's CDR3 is CASSPLLLTLETQYF. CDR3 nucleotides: TGTGCCAGCAGCCCCTTACTACTTACCCTAGAGACCCAGTACTTC.